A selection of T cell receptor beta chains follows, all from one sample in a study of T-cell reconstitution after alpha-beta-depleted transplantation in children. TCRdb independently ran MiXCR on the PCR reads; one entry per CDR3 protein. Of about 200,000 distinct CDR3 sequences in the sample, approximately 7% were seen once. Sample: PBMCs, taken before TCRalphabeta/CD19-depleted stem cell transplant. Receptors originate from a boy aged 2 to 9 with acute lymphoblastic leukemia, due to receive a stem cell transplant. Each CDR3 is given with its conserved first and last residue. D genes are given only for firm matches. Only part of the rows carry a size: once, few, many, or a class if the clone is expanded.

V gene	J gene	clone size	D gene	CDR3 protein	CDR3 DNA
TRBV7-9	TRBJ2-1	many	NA	CASSLEGLSNEQFF	TGTGCCAGCAGCTTAGAAGGTCTAAGCAATGAGCAGTTCTTC
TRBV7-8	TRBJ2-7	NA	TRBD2	CASSLLKAGGPSSYEQYF	TGTGCCAGCAGCTTATTAAAAGCGGGGGGGCCTTCGTCCTACGAGCAGTACTTC
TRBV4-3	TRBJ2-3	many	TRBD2	CASSQRVPSGATDTQYF	TGCGCCAGCAGCCAACGGGTGCCTAGCGGGGCAACAGATACGCAGTATTTT
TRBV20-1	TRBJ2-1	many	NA	CSAAMLGLTLNEQFF	TGCAGTGCGGCAATGTTGGGCCTCACCCTCAATGAGCAGTTCTTC
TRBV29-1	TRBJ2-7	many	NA	CSVVRQKGSYEQYF	TGCAGCGTTGTGCGACAGAAAGGCTCCTACGAGCAGTACTTC
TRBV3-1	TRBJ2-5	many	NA	CASSQGRIVQETQYF	TGTGCCAGCAGCCAAGGGCGGATCGTTCAAGAGACCCAGTACTTC
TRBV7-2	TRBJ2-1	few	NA	CASSSSMDEQFF	TGTGCCAGCAGCTCTTCTATGGATGAGCAGTTCTTC
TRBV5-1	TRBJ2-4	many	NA	CASSYTGGANTDIQYF	TGCGCCAGCAGTTATACAGGGGGGGCCAATACAGACATTCAGTACTTC
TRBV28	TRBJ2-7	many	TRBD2	CASSLTPGLHYEQYF	TGTGCCAGCAGCCTGACTCCGGGACTACACTACGAGCAGTACTTC
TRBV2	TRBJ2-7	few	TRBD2	CASSGYGGAYEQYF	TGTGCCAGCAGTGGTTACGGGGGGGCCTACGAGCAGTACTTC
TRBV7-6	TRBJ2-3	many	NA	CASSPRFKASTDTQYF	TGTGCCAGCAGCCCGCGATTTAAAGCTAGCACAGATACGCAGTATTTT
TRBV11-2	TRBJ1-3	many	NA	CASSQTTRTASGNTIYF	TGTGCCAGCAGCCAAACGACACGGACAGCCTCTGGAAACACCATATATTTT
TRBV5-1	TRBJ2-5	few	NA	CASSPRGALQETQYF	TGCGCCAGCAGCCCGAGGGGGGCACTCCAAGAGACCCAGTACTTC
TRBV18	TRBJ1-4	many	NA	CASSPSQEELFF	TGTGCCAGCTCACCATCCCAAGAAGAACTGTTTTTT
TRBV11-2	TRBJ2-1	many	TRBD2	CASSLESLAGGPSYNEQFF	TGTGCCAGCAGCTTAGAGTCACTAGCGGGGGGGCCATCCTACAATGAGCAGTTCTTC
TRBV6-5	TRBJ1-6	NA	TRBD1	CASNRGNSPLHF	TGTGCCAGCAACAGGGGTAATTCACCCCTCCACTTT
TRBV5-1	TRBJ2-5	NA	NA	CASSLYLETQYF	TGCGCCAGCAGCTTGTATCTCGAGACCCAGTACTTC
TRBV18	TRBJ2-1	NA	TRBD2	CASSAGLAGDREQFF	TGTGCCAGCTCAGCAGGACTAGCGGGAGATCGTGAGCAGTTCTTC
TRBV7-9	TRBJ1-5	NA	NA	CASSQSNQPQHF	TGTGCCAGCAGCCAATCCAATCAGCCCCAGCATTTT
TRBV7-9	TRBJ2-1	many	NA	CASSPEDYNEQFF	TGTGCCAGCAGCCCAGAGGACTACAATGAGCAGTTCTTC
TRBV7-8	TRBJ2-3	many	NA	CASRSRDVGHTQYF	TGTGCCAGCAGGAGCCGGGACGTAGGTCATACGCAGTATTTT
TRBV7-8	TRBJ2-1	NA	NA	CASSSLRGGRGSYNEQFF	TGTGCCAGCAGCTCCCTCCGGGGCGGCCGAGGATCCTACAATGAGCAGTTCTTC
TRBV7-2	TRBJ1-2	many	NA	CASSLAAGNGYTF	TGTGCCAGCAGCTTAGCCGCAGGGAACGGCTACACCTTC
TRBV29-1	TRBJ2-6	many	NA	CSARYSGANVLTF	TGCAGCGCCCGTTACTCTGGGGCCAACGTCCTGACTTTC
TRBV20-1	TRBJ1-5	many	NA	CSASKGNHGYNQPQHF	TGCAGTGCTAGCAAAGGCAACCATGGTTACAATCAGCCCCAGCATTTT
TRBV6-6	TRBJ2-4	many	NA	CASSRDKNIQYF	TGTGCCAGCAGTCGCGATAAAAACATTCAGTACTTC
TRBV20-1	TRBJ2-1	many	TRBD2	CSASLGGDYNEQFF	TGCAGTGCGTCTCTGGGAGGGGATTACAATGAGCAGTTCTTC
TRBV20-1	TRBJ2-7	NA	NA	CSAREARESYEQYF	TGCAGTGCTAGAGAAGCCAGGGAGTCCTACGAGCAGTACTTC
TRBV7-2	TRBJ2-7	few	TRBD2	CASSLASGRVYEQYF	TGTGCCAGCAGCTTAGCTAGCGGGAGAGTCTACGAGCAGTACTTC
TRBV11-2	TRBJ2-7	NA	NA	CASSLDFPGLEQYF	TGTGCCAGCAGCTTAGATTTCCCCGGACTCGAGCAGTACTTC
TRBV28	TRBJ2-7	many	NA	CASSPLSSYEQYF	TGTGCCAGCAGCCCCCTCAGCTCCTACGAGCAGTACTTC
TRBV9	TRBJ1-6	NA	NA	CASSVEREDNSPLHF	TGTGCCAGCAGCGTAGAAAGGGAGGATAATTCACCCCTCCACTTT
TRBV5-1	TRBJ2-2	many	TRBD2	CASSPGGSNTGELFF	TGCGCCAGCAGCCCGGGGGGTTCCAACACCGGGGAGCTGTTTTTT
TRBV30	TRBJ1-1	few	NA	CASRHAEDTEAFF	TGTGCCTCAAGACACGCGGAGGACACTGAAGCTTTCTTT
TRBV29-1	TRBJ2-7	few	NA	CSVAPRTESYEQYF	TGCAGCGTCGCCCCAAGGACGGAATCCTACGAGCAGTACTTC
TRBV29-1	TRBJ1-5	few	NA	CSALGEDSNQPQHF	TGCAGCGCCTTGGGGGAGGATAGCAATCAGCCCCAGCATTTT
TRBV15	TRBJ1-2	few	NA	CATSRVPMDYGYTF	TGTGCCACCAGCAGAGTACCGATGGACTATGGCTACACCTTC
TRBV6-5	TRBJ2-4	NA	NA	CASSYVAEAKNIQYF	TGTGCCAGCAGTTACGTGGCCGAGGCCAAAAACATTCAGTACTTC
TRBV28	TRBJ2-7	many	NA	CASSLETYRVDTYEQYF	TGTGCCAGCAGTTTAGAAACCTACAGGGTTGACACCTACGAGCAGTACTTC
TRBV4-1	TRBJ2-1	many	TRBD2	CASSHREPGLAEYRYNEQFF	TGCGCCAGCAGCCATAGAGAGCCGGGACTAGCGGAGTATAGGTACAATGAGCAGTTCTTC
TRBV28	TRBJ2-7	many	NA	CASSLFGAGMYYEQYF	TGTGCCAGCAGTTTATTCGGGGCAGGGATGTACTACGAGCAGTACTTC
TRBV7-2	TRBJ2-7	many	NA	CASSLIYEQYF	TGTGCCAGCAGTCTGATTTACGAGCAGTACTTC
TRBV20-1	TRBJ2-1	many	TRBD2	CSASKLAGVFHNEQFF	TGCAGTGCTAGTAAGCTGGCGGGAGTATTCCACAATGAGCAGTTCTTC
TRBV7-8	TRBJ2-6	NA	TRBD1	CASRRTGGAGANVLTF	TGTGCCAGCAGGCGGACAGGGGGCGCTGGGGCCAACGTCCTGACTTTC
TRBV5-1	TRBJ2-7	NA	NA	CASSRDSAYEQYF	TGCGCCAGCAGCCGGGACTCGGCCTACGAGCAGTACTTC
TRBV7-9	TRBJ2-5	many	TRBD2	CASSSPGLAGGIQTQYF	TGTGCCAGCAGCTCACCCGGACTAGCGGGGGGCATACAGACCCAGTACTTC
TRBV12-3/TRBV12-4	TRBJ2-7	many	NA	CASSLVGAGQYF	TGTGCCAGCAGCCTTGTCGGGGCAGGGCAGTACTTC
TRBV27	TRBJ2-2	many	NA	CASSWGLPYTGELFF	TGTGCCAGCAGTTGGGGACTCCCCTACACCGGGGAGCTGTTTTTT
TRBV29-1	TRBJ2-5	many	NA	CSVELLGETQYF	TGCAGCGTTGAACTCCTGGGAGAGACCCAGTACTTC
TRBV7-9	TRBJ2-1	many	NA	CASSLDRGYEQFF	TGTGCCAGCAGCTTAGACCGTGGCTATGAGCAGTTCTTC
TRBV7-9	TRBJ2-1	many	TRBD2	CASSSLSGHNEQFF	TGTGCCAGCAGCTCACTTAGCGGGCACAATGAGCAGTTCTTC
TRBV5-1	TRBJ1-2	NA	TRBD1	CASSIRTGRNYGYTF	TGCGCCAGCAGCATTAGGACAGGCCGCAACTATGGCTACACCTTC
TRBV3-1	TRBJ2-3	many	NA	CASSQEGTQYF	TGTGCCAGCAGCCAAGAAGGGACGCAGTATTTT
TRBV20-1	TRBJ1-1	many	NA	CSASLSLNTEAFF	TGCAGTGCTAGTCTCAGTCTGAACACTGAAGCTTTCTTT
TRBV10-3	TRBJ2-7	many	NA	CAISDRGEQYF	TGTGCCATCAGTGACAGGGGCGAGCAGTACTTC
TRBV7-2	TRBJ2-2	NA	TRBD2	CASGLAGEGGELFF	TGTGCCAGCGGGCTAGCGGGGGAGGGCGGGGAGCTGTTTTTT
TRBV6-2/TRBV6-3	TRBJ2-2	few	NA	CASSSGLNTGELFF	TGTGCCAGCAGTTCAGGGTTGAACACCGGGGAGCTGTTTTTT
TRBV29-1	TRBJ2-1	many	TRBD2	CSVWGWGGKDEQFF	TGCAGCGTTTGGGGTTGGGGGGGAAAGGATGAGCAGTTCTTC
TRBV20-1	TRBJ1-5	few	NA	CSARHGDIPNQPQHF	TGCAGTGCTAGACATGGGGATATCCCCAATCAGCCCCAGCATTTT
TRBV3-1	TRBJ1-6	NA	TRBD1	CASSQAGTGNSPLHF	TGTGCCAGCAGCCAAGCCGGGACAGGGAATTCACCCCTCCACTTT